Listed here are 2 T cell receptor beta chains from one sample, sequenced in a study of response to subunit inactivated influenza vaccine. One entry per CDR3 protein results from TCRdb running MiXCR on the RT-PCR reads. Among 530,000 or so distinct CDR3 sequences listed, 13% to 15% were seen once. Sequences were derived from PBMCs from blood, sampled approximately 12 days after vaccination. The receptor set was obtained from a man in his fifties who received an inactivated influenza vaccine.

As to this clonotype: An end of the junction does not agree with germline; a read error may underlie this. V is TRBV7-9 and J is TRBJ1-5; D remains ambiguous. This CDR3 contains 13 residues. Per the germline V gene, CDR1 is SEHNR and CDR2 is FQNEAQ (reference sequence). CDR3 coding DNA: TGTGCCAGCATCTTAGGAGGAAATCAGCCCCAGCATTTT. It is translated as CASILGGNQPQHF.

The rearrangement links TRBV20-1 to TRBJ1-5; D call uncertain. V lost 6 bases and J lost 0, with 6 bases in between. The CDR3 is made up of 12 amino acids. CDR1 DFQATT and CDR2 SNEGSKA come from the germline V gene (reference sequence). CDR3 sequence (DNA): TGCAGTGCCAAGTATAGCAATCAGCCCCAGCATTTT. As protein: CSAKYSNQPQHF.